This T cell receptor beta chain was observed in a study of chemoradiotherapy in HPV16-positive cancers. Clones were read by immunoSEQ multiplex PCR, and TCRdb kept only the in-frame ones, dropping some. This table has around 62,000 clones, about nine tenths appearing once. V was clipped by 3 bases and J by 3 bases; unmatched bases: 6. There are 15 residues in the CDR3. Germline V gene lookup returns CDR1 SGDLS and CDR2 YYNGEE. The TCR originated in a human donor with HPV-associated anogenital cancer. V is TRBV9 and J is TRBJ1-2; TRBD1 matches 9 bases. This specimen was blood, taken from a patient who underwent chemoradiotherapy. The CDR3 loop is CASSEGDRVHYGYTF. The CDR3 DNA reads TGTGCCAGCAGCGAGGGGGACAGGGTCCACTATGGCTACACCTTC. Full variable domain (remainder filled in from reference TRBV9 and TRBJ1-2): DSGVTQTPKHLITATGQRVTLRCSPRSGDLSVYWYQQSLDQGLQFLIQYYNGEERAKGNILERFSAQQFPDLHSELNLSSLELGDSALYFCASSEGDRVHYGYTFGSGTRLTVV.